One and the same sample provided the 11 T cell receptor beta chains below, sequenced in a study of cytomegalovirus exposure and HLA in healthy donors. Researchers ran the PCR with 60 Vbeta and 13 Jbeta primers. Assay: immunoSEQ multiplex PCR; the TCRdb copy retains only in-frame clones and omits some. This sample has around 70,000 clones; 62% occur once, and the top ten carry approximately 2.8%. The sample was PBMCs. These receptors were collected from a man aged 30 to 45 in good health and CMV-seronegative.

This clone was detected a few times. The chain couples TRBV5-4 to TRBJ2-3; D ambiguous. The ends were cut back, 4 bases at V and 0 bases at J, with 6 bases in the middle. The CDR3 contains 13 residues. Germline lookup yields CDR1 SGHNT and CDR2 YYREEE (reference sequence). CDR3 sequence (DNA): TGTGCCAGCAGCCGAACTAGCACAGATACGCAGTATTTT. This gives the protein CASSRTSTDTQYF.

This clone was seen only once. The chain links TRBV19 to TRBJ2-1; possibly TRBD1 for D (5 bases). Germline V CDR1 and CDR2: LNHDA, SQIVND (reference sequence). V was cut by 7 bases and J by 3 bases, with 13 bases left in between. The length of the CDR3 is 14 residues. CDR3: CASTGGARYNEQFF. The CDR3, as DNA: TGTGCCAGTACGGGTGGGGCCCGCTACAATGAGCAGTTCTTC.

CDR3 sequence reads: CASSSGRVDRDTEAFF. The CDR3 coding sequence is TGTGCCAGCAGCTCCGGCCGAGTTGACAGGGACACTGAAGCTTTCTTT. The chain employs TRBV7-9 and TRBJ1-1, with 7 bases lining up with TRBD1. Germline V gene sequence: CDR1 SEHNR, CDR2 FQNEAQ (reference sequence). Germline trimming cut 4 bases from V and 3 bases from J; bases unmatched to any gene: 11. The CDR3 has 16 amino acids.

This clone was seen a handful of times. J is TRBJ2-3 and V is TRBV6-4, with 12 bases fitting TRBD2. The CDR3 covers 15 residues. V was pared by 4 bases and J by 2 bases, with 1 base of the junction left unmatched. Germline V gene sequence: CDR1 MRHNA, CDR2 SNTAGT. The CDR3 loop reads CASSASGGATDTQYF. DNA of the CDR3: TGTGCCAGCAGTGCTAGCGGGGGGGCCACAGATACGCAGTATTTT.

The V call is TRBV5-1, the J call TRBJ1-1; 9 bases agree with TRBD1. CDR1 and CDR2 (germline): SGHRS, YFSETQ. Trimming cost V 4 bases and J 4 bases; bases outside gene matches: 14. The CDR3 has 17 residues. The CDR3 nucleotides read TGCGCCAGCAGCCCAGACAGGGGGTTGACCTCGGGCACTGAAGCTTTCTTT. Its translation is CASSPDRGLTSGTEAFF.

This clone came up once. This chain links TRBV4-1 with TRBJ1-2; 8 bases agree with TRBD1. The length of the CDR3 is 16 residues. The germline V gene encodes CDR1 MGHRA and CDR2 YSYEKL. Unmatched junction bases numbered 10, after V lost 0 bases and J lost 7 bases. Here the CDR3 DNA reads TGCGCCAGCAGCCAAGAAGGGTGGACAGGGAATGGTGGCTACACCTTC. Amino acid sequence: CASSQEGWTGNGGYTF.

The chain joins TRBV27 to TRBJ1-5; possibly TRBD1 for D (5 bases). Germline V CDR1 and CDR2: MNHEY, SMNVEV (reference sequence). Trimming pared 5 bases from V and 7 bases from J, leaving 18 bases between. This CDR3 is built from 15 residues. The CDR3, as DNA: TGTGCCAGCAGTGACCTGGTCGGGGGAGGGCAGCCCCAGCATTTT. It translates to CASSDLVGGGQPQHF.

The rearrangement uses TRBV29-1 and TRBJ2-3, with 11 bases aligning to TRBD1. J was trimmed by 2 bases and V by 3 bases; bases with no gene match: 4. The CDR3 is made up of 15 amino acids. Germline V CDR1 and CDR2: SQVTM, ANQGSEA. The CDR3 nucleotides read TGCAGCGTTGAGCCGGGACAGGGGGACACAGATACGCAGTATTTT. Protein product: CSVEPGQGDTDTQYF.

In this sample, this clone turned up a few times. The genes are TRBV15 and TRBJ2-7, with D possibly TRBD1 on 5 matching bases. Trimming cost V 9 bases and J 1 base, with 13 bases left between them. There are 13 residues in the CDR3. Looked up from germline, CDR1 is LNHNV and CDR2 is YYDKDF (reference sequence). CDR3 residues: CATEDSESYEQYF. The CDR3 bases are TGTGCCACAGAAGACAGCGAATCCTACGAGCAGTACTTC.

This clone has only a few counts. V and J are TRBV6-5 and TRBJ1-5; D is possibly TRBD1 (5 bases). V lost 6 bases to trimming and J lost 3 bases, with 9 bases between them. The CDR3 contains 13 residues. The germline V gene has CDR1 MNHEY and CDR2 SVGAGI. CDR3 protein: CASSPQVNQPQHF. CDR3 in DNA: TGTGCCAGCAGCCCACAGGTCAATCAGCCCCAGCATTTT.

This rearrangement joins TRBV6-5 to TRBJ2-3; weak D call: TRBD1 (6 bases). Trimming cost V 5 bases and J 5 bases, with 17 bases left between them. CDR3 size: 15 residues. Germline V CDR1 and CDR2: MNHEY, SVGAGI. CDR3 sequence (DNA): TGTGCCAGCAGTCCCGGTGTGACAGGTAGAGATACGCAGTATTTT. This codes for CASSPGVTGRDTQYF.